The 20 T cell receptor beta chains below all came from one sample that was sequenced in a study of beta chain features in type 1 diabetes. Their specific antigens are unknown. Reverse transcription of all isolated RNA meant that expressed TCRB transcripts were sequenced. TCRdb keeps only in-frame clones here, not all; method: immunoSEQ multiplex PCR. Of hundreds of thousands of clones in the sample, about an eighth were seen once. The study's findings and limits: TCRB CDR3s were moderately but significantly shorter in Type 1 diabetes patients in all four CD4+ subsets.

The sample comprised naive CD4+ T cells from blood. The receptor set was obtained from a man aged 18 to 30 with type 1 diabetes.

The chain joins TRBV10-2 to TRBJ2-7; 9 bases map to TRBD1. Germline V gene sequence: CDR1 WSHSY, CDR2 SAAADI. CDR3 length: 15 residues. Trimming cost V 6 bases and J 0 bases; bases outside gene matches: 6. The CDR3 reads CASRRDREYSYEQYF. As DNA, the CDR3 is TGCGCCAGCAGAAGGGACAGGGAATACTCCTACGAGCAGTACTTC.

V is TRBV5-6 and J is TRBJ1-3; D is undetermined. Germline V gene data show CDR1 as SGHDT and CDR2 as YYEEEE. V was pared by 3 bases and J by 5 bases, with 6 bases between. This CDR3 has 12 amino acids. The CDR3 sequence: CASSYMRNTIYF. In DNA form, the CDR3 reads TGTGCCAGCAGCTATATGAGAAACACCATATATTTT.

The gene calls are TRBV7-9 and TRBJ1-5; TRBD1 aligns across 9 bases. This CDR3 has 17 residues. The trim removed 5 bases at V and 5 bases at J, leaving 13 bases unmatched. Germline CDR1 is SEHNR and CDR2 is FQNEAQ (reference sequence). The CDR3 DNA reads TGTGCCAGCAGCACCTGGACAGGGGCTTTGATTGATCAGCCCCAGCATTTT. This codes for CASSTWTGALIDQPQHF.

This sequence joins TRBV28 and TRBJ2-1; D is perhaps TRBD1 (6 bases). The germline CDR1 and CDR2 sequences are MDHEN and SYDVKM. V lost 2 bases and J lost 3, with 8 bases in between. This CDR3 has 14 residues. CDR3 sequence (DNA): TGTGCCAGCAGTTTAGTACAGGGCTACAATGAGCAGTTCTTC. Its translation is CASSLVQGYNEQFF. Using reference TRBV28 and TRBJ2-1 for the parts outside the CDR3, the full variable domain is DVKVTQSSRYLVKRTGEKVFLECVQDMDHENMFWYRQDPGLGLRLIYFSYDVKMKEKGDIPEGYSVSREKKERFSLILESASTNQTSMYLCASSLVQGYNEQFFGPGTRLTVL.

The chain links TRBV19 to TRBJ2-5; no clear D. The V end lost 3 bases, the J end lost 2 bases, and 10 bases lay between the germline ends. CDR1 and CDR2 (germline): LNHDA, SQIVND (reference sequence). This CDR3 has 14 amino acids. The CDR3 nucleotides are TGTGCCAGTAGTATTTTTGGGCAGCAAGAGACCCAGTACTTC. As protein: CASSIFGQQETQYF. Filled out from reference TRBV19 and TRBJ2-5, the complete variable domain reads DGGITQSPKYLFRKEGQNVTLSCEQNLNHDAMYWYRQDPGQGLRLIYYSQIVNDFQKGDIAEGYSVSREKKESFPLTVTSAQKNPTAFYLCASSIFGQQETQYFGPGTRLLVL.

A few counts support this clone. The rearrangement uses TRBV4-1 and TRBJ2-7, with TRBD2 matching over 14 bases. Germline V CDR1 and CDR2: MGHRA, YSYEKL. The J segment lost 7 bases and the V segment lost 0 bases, leaving 5 bases of the junction unmatched. The CDR3 length is 16 residues. The CDR3 DNA reads TGCGCCAGCAGCCAAGAAAGGACTAGCGGGAGGAGGGAGCAGTACTTC. This gives the protein CASSQERTSGRREQYF.

The chain recombines TRBV5-6 with TRBJ2-1, with 7 positions matching TRBD1. CDR1 SGHDT and CDR2 YYEEEE come from the germline V gene. The CDR3 is 16 amino acids. Trimming took 1 base from V and 2 from J; bases not matched to a gene: 6. Here the CDR3 reads CASSLKGALTYNEQFF. The CDR3 bases are TGTGCCAGCAGCTTGAAGGGGGCGCTTACCTACAATGAGCAGTTCTTC.

The rearrangement uses TRBV6-5 and TRBJ1-1; 8 bases fit TRBD1. This CDR3 region has 14 residues. V was pared by 2 bases and J by 10 bases, with 9 bases of the junction left unmatched. The V gene's germline CDR1 is MNHEY and CDR2 SVGAGI. The DNA of the CDR3 is TGTGCCAGCAGTTACCAGGGGGCGAAGTGGGGAGCTTTCTTT. Translating gives CASSYQGAKWGAFF.

In this sample, this clone turned up a few times. This rearrangement joins TRBV4-1 to TRBJ2-7; D ambiguous. V was pared by 0 bases and J by 2 bases, with 11 bases between. Germline-derived CDR1 and CDR2 are MGHRA and YSYEKL. The CDR3 extends over 15 amino acids. The DNA for the CDR3 is TGCGCCAGCAGCCAAGATTCCAGTCTTACCTACGAGCAGTACTTC. It translates to CASSQDSSLTYEQYF.

This clone has only a few counts. This chain uses TRBV4-3 with TRBJ2-7, with D maybe TRBD1 (6 bases). V shed 1 base and J shed 7 bases, with 20 bases lying between them. Germline CDR1 LGHNA, CDR2 YSLEER. The length of the CDR3 is 16 residues. The CDR3 DNA sequence: TGCGCCAGCAGCCAAGTTTTCCGGCAGGGGCCGAGGGAGCAGTACTTC. As protein: CASSQVFRQGPREQYF.

This clone appeared a few times. V usage is TRBV4-1 and J usage is TRBJ2-2; D assignment may be TRBD1 or TRBD2 (5 bases each). The CDR3 contains 20 residues. CDR1 and CDR2 (germline): MGHRA, YSYEKL. Between the trimmed V and J ends, which lost 0 bases and 4 bases, there was a span of 24 bases. Here the CDR3 DNA reads TGCGCCAGCAGCCAAGATGGGATCCCGGGGCGCCGGAGAACCACCGGGGAGCTGTTTTTT. As protein: CASSQDGIPGRRRTTGELFF.

The chain combines TRBV11-2 with TRBJ2-1; 16 bases are shared with TRBD2. CDR3 length equals 17 residues. Germline V lookup: CDR1 SGHAT, CDR2 FQNNGV. V was pared by 6 bases and J by 9 bases, with 11 bases of the junction left unmatched. CDR3 sequence reads: CASRSPGTSGRVGEQFF. CDR3 sequence (DNA): TGTGCCAGCAGGAGCCCCGGGACTAGCGGGAGGGTTGGTGAGCAGTTCTTC.

The chain joins TRBV6-5 to TRBJ2-3, with D maybe TRBD2 (6 bases). V was cut by 2 bases and J by 2 bases, with 11 bases left in between. CDR1 MNHEY and CDR2 SVGAGI come from the germline V gene. This CDR3 spans 15 amino acids. CDR3 in amino acids: CASSYGRGTTDTQYF. CDR3 bases: TGTGCCAGCAGTTACGGCCGCGGGACCACAGATACGCAGTATTTT.

This clone showed up just a few times. The rearrangement joins TRBV2 to TRBJ1-5, with unresolved D. The CDR3 runs to 19 residues. The V gene lost 4 bases and the J gene lost 2 bases, with 24 bases spanning the gap. The V gene's germline CDR1 is SNHLY and CDR2 FYNNEI. The CDR3 DNA reads as TGTGCCAGCAGTGGGATAGTCACGAGAAGGATCGTAGGCAATCAGCCCCAGCATTTT. Its translation: CASSGIVTRRIVGNQPQHF.

Comment on this clone: The same CDR3 also results from other DNA sequences found in this sample. The chain joins TRBV5-1 to TRBJ2-1, with D unresolved. The CDR3 is 12 amino acids. Germline V gene sequence: CDR1 SGHRS, CDR2 YFSETQ. The V gene lost 0 bases and the J gene lost 9 bases, with 7 bases spanning the gap. CDR3 in amino acids: CASSLEEGEQFF. The CDR3 DNA follows: TGCGCCAGCAGCTTGGAGGAAGGTGAGCAGTTCTTC.

A few counts support this clone. The CDR3 DNA reads as TGTGCCAGCAGCGACAGGCACGAGCAGTACTTC. Translation gives CASSDRHEQYF. The V call is TRBV25-1, the J call TRBJ2-7, with D tentatively TRBD1 (6 bases). With 6 bases removed from V and 5 bases from J, the gap between germline ends came to 8 bases. The length of the CDR3 is 11 residues. Germline CDR1 reads MGHDK; CDR2 reads SYGVNS.

The genes are TRBV4-1 and TRBJ2-7; a weak D match, TRBD1 (6 bases). In germline, CDR1 is MGHRA, CDR2 YSYEKL. Trimming removed 2 bases at V and 0 bases at J, with 17 bases between. The CDR3 length is 17 residues. DNA for the CDR3: TGCGCCAGCAGCCAACTAGAACGGACAGCGCTCTCCTACGAGCAGTACTTC. Its translation: CASSQLERTALSYEQYF.

This clone was seen a handful of times. Other DNA sequences in this specimen translate into the identical CDR3. This chain connects TRBV20-1 to TRBJ2-5; D not certain. The ends were cut back, 4 bases at V and 2 bases at J, with 2 bases in the middle. The CDR3 totals 10 residues. Germline values: CDR1 DFQATT, CDR2 SNEGSKA (reference sequence). The CDR3 region has the DNA TGCAGTGCTAAGCAAGAGACCCAGTACTTC. It encodes CSAKQETQYF.

This clone occurred a few times. V is TRBV28 and J is TRBJ2-7, with D perhaps being TRBD1 or TRBD2 (5 bases each). The germline gives CDR1 MDHEN, CDR2 SYDVKM. V gave up 3 bases and J gave up 4 bases, with 16 bases separating them. This CDR3 is built from 15 residues. The CDR3: CASSFEGKGSYEQYF. CDR3 coding DNA: TGTGCCAGCAGTTTTGAGGGGAAGGGTTCGTACGAGCAGTACTTC.

A few counts support this clone. The chain combines TRBV30 with TRBJ1-5; no reliable D call. Per germline, CDR1 GTSNPN and CDR2 SVGIG (reference sequence). CDR3 length: 15 residues. The V end was cut by 2 bases, the J end by 2 bases, with 13 bases between. CDR3 region: CAWSRAGRGNQPQHF. The CDR3 nucleotides read TGTGCCTGGAGTCGAGCAGGACGGGGCAATCAGCCCCAGCATTTT.